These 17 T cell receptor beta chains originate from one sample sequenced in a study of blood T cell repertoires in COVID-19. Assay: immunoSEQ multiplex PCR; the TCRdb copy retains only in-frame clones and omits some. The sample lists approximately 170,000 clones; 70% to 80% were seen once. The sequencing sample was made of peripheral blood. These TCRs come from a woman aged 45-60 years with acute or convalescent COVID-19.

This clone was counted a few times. The CDR3 bases are TGTGCCAGCAGCTCTTTCAGGGGGCGGAAATATGGCTACACCTTC. As protein: CASSSFRGRKYGYTF. The chain couples TRBV12-1 to TRBJ1-2; the D call of TRBD1 is as the table states it, not checked on the DNA. TRBV12-1 has pseudogene status. The CDR3 runs to 15 residues.

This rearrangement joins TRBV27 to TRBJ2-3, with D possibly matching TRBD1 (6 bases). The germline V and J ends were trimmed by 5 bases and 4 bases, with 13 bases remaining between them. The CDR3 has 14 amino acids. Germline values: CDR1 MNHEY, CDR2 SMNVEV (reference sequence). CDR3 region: CASSPQGIADTQYF. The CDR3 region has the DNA TGTGCCAGCAGTCCCCAGGGGATTGCAGATACGCAGTATTTT.

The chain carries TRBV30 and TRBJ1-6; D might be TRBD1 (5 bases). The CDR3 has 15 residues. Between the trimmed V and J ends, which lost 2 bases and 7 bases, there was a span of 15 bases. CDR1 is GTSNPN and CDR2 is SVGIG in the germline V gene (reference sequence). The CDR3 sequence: CAWSFSDMGNSPLHF. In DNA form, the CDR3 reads TGTGCCTGGAGTTTCTCGGACATGGGGAATTCACCCCTCCACTTT.

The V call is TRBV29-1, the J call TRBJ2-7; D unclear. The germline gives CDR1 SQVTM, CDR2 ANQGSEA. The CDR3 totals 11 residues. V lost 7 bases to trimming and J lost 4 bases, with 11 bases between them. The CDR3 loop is CSAEEAYEQYF. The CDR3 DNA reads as TGCAGCGCCGAAGAGGCATACGAGCAGTACTTC.

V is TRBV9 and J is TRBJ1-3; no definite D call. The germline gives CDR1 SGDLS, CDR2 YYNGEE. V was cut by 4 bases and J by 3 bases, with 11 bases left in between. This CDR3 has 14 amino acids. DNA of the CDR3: TGTGCCAGCAGCCTTAGTCCCGATGGAAACACCATATATTTT. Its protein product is CASSLSPDGNTIYF.

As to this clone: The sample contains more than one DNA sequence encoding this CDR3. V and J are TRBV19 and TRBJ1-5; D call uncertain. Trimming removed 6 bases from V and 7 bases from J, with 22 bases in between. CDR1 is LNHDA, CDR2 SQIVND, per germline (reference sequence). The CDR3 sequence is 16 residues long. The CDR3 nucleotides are TGTGCCAGTAGCACAAAGATATCCATCGGGATCCAGCCCCAGCATTTT. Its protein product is CASSTKISIGIQPQHF.

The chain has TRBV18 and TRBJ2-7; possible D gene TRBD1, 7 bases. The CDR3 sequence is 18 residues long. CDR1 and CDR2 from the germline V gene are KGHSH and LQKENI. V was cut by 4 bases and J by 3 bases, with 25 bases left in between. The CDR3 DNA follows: TGTGCCAGCTCACAACTTCCCCCCGGGGGAGGACAGGTCTACGAGCAGTACTTC. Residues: CASSQLPPGGGQVYEQYF.

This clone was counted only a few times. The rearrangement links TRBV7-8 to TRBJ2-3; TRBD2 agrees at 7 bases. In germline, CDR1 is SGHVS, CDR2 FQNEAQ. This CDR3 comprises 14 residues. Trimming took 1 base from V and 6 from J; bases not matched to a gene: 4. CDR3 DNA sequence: TGTGCCAGCAGCTTAGGCGGGAGCGGGGATACGCAGTATTTT. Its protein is CASSLGGSGDTQYF.

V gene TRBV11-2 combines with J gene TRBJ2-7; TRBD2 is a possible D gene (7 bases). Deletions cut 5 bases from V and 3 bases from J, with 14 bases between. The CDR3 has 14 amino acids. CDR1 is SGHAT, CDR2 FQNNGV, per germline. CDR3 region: CASSAGAIIYEQYF. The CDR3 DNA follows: TGTGCCAGCAGCGCGGGGGCGATTATCTACGAGCAGTACTTC.

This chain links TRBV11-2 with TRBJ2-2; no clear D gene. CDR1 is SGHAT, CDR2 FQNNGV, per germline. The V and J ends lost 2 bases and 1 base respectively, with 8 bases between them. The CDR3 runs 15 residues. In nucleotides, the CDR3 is TGTGCCAGCAGCTTAAGTCCAGGGAACACCGGGGAGCTGTTTTTT. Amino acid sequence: CASSLSPGNTGELFF.

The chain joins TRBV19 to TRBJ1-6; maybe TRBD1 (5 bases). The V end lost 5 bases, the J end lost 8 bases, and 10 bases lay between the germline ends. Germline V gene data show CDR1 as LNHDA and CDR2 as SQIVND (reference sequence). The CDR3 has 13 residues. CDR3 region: CASSGRRDSPLHF. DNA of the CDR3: TGTGCCAGTAGTGGCCGCAGGGATTCACCCCTCCACTTT.

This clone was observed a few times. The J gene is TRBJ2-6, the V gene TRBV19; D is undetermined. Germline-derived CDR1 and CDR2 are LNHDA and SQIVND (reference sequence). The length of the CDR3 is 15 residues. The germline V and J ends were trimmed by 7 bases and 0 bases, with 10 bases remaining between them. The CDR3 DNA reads TGTGCCAGTACGGTCCGTAGCTCTGGGGCCAACGTCCTGACTTTC. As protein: CASTVRSSGANVLTF.

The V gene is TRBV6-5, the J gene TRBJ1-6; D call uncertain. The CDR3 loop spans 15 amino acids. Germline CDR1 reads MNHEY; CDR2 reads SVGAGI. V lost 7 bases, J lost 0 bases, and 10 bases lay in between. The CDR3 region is CASKLEVSYNSPLHF. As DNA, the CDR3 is TGTGCCAGCAAGCTAGAGGTCTCCTATAATTCACCCCTCCACTTT.

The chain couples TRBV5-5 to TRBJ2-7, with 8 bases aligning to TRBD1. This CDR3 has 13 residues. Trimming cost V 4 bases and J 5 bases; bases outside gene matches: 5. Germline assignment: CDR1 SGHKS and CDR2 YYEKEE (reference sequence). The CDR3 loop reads CASSGQGPHEQYF. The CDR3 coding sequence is TGTGCCAGCAGCGGACAGGGTCCCCACGAGCAGTACTTC.

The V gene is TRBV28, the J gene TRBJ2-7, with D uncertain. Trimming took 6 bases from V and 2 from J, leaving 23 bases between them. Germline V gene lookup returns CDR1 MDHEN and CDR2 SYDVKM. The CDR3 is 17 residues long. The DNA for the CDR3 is TGTGCCAGCAGACCTCGCTTGGCAATGCGGCGAACCTACGAGCAGTACTTC. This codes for CASRPRLAMRRTYEQYF.

CDR3 in amino acids: CASSYRNSPLHF. The CDR3 region has the DNA TGTGCCAGCAGTTACCGGAATTCACCCCTCCACTTT. V is TRBV6-5 and J is TRBJ1-6; D gene uncertain. The CDR3 extends over 12 amino acids. With 2 bases removed from V and 7 bases from J, the gap between germline ends came to 3 bases. Germline loops: CDR1 MNHEY, CDR2 SVGAGI.

The CDR3 here is CASSLASTDPDTQYF. The CDR3 nucleotides are TGTGCCAGCAGCTTAGCGAGCACAGATCCAGATACGCAGTATTTT. The gene calls are TRBV7-2 and TRBJ2-3, with D unclear. V shed 0 bases and J shed 4 bases, with 11 bases lying between them. The germline V gene has CDR1 SGHTA and CDR2 FQGNSA. This CDR3 contains 15 residues.